This passage covers 13 T cell receptor beta chains from one sample sequenced in a study of CD8 T cells in ankylosing spondylitis. MiXCR was run by TCRdb on the 5' RACE reads, yielding one entry per CDR3 protein. The data hold some 140,000 distinct CDR3 sequences, with 8% to 9% observed a single time. Sequencing input: synovial fluid, either unsorted or a sorted T cell fraction (not recorded which). The receptors originated from a male donor with ankylosing spondylitis.

The rearrangement joins TRBV20-1 to TRBJ1-4; no definite D call. V was pared by 1 base and J by 8 bases, with 11 bases between. The germline V gene has CDR1 DFQATT and CDR2 SNEGSKA (reference sequence). The CDR3 is made up of 13 amino acids. The CDR3 region has the DNA TGCAGTGCTAGAGGGGTAGGAGGGGAAAAACTGTTTTTT. Residues: CSARGVGGEKLFF.

Only a few counts were recorded for this clonotype. V usage is TRBV4-3 and J usage is TRBJ2-7, with no clear D. There are 14 residues in the CDR3. Trimming took 0 bases from V and 3 from J, leaving 9 bases between them. The germline V gene encodes CDR1 LGHNA and CDR2 YSLEER. CDR3 bases: TGCGCCAGCAGCCAAGAGGTAGCTTACTACGAGCAGTACTTC. Translation gives CASSQEVAYYEQYF.

This clonotype appeared many times. The J gene is TRBJ2-7, the V gene TRBV5-1; D gene unclear. CDR3 length: 16 residues. Germline V gene sequence: CDR1 SGHRS, CDR2 YFSETQ. V was clipped by 0 bases and J by 1 base, with 14 bases between them. For the CDR3, the DNA is TGCGCCAGCAGCTTGGGTGGCAGTCCCATTTCCTACGAGCAGTACTTC. Amino acids: CASSLGGSPISYEQYF.

This clonotype was seen many times. The genes are TRBV15 and TRBJ1-2; D is unresolved. The CDR3 extends over 14 amino acids. Per germline, CDR1 LNHNV and CDR2 YYDKDF (reference sequence). V dropped 0 bases and J dropped 8 bases, with 13 bases sitting between them. CDR3 in amino acids: CATSRDVVARGYTF. The CDR3 DNA reads TGTGCCACCAGCAGAGATGTGGTGGCGAGAGGCTACACCTTC.

This clonotype was picked up a small number of times. The chain has TRBV6-1 and TRBJ1-2, with a possible D match to TRBD1 (5 bases). The V gene's germline CDR1 is MNHNS and CDR2 SASEGT. CDR3 length: 15 amino acids. V dropped 8 bases and J dropped 3 bases, with 19 bases sitting between them. CDR3 residues: CASCRGDIGDYGYTF. CDR3 bases: TGTGCCAGCTGCCGAGGGGATATTGGGGACTATGGCTACACCTTC.

This clonotype has just a few counts. This chain joins TRBV7-9 and TRBJ2-3; D gene uncertain. Trimming stripped 5 bases from V and 0 bases from J, with 12 bases between. Germline CDR1 is SEHNR and CDR2 is FQNEAQ (reference sequence). The CDR3 is made up of 15 amino acids. Written as DNA, the CDR3 is TGTGCCAGCAGCACCCGACTCACTAGCACAGATACGCAGTATTTT. It codes for CASSTRLTSTDTQYF.

This clonotype was seen more than once but under ten times. The chain employs TRBV5-1 and TRBJ1-1; 7 nucleotides agree with TRBD1. This CDR3 has 15 residues. Trimming cost V 5 bases and J 3 bases; bases outside gene matches: 10. Germline-derived CDR1 and CDR2 are SGHRS and YFSETQ. The CDR3 loop reads CASRLQGTTHTEAFF. As DNA, the CDR3 is TGCGCCAGCAGGCTACAGGGGACCACTCACACTGAAGCTTTCTTT.

This clonotype was found many times. The DNA for the CDR3 is TGCAGCGTCCTTCGCGGGGGGCCGGAGACCCAGTACTTC. Translating gives CSVLRGGPETQYF. This rearrangement joins TRBV29-1 to TRBJ2-5; 8 bases are a match to TRBD2. Germline V gene lookup returns CDR1 SQVTM and CDR2 ANQGSEA. V was clipped by 6 bases and J by 5 bases; unmatched bases: 8. The CDR3 is 13 residues long.

This clonotype was detected many times. The rearrangement uses TRBV2 and TRBJ2-6; TRBD1 aligns across 7 bases. This CDR3 is built from 16 residues. Germline assignment: CDR1 SNHLY and CDR2 FYNNEI. V lost 9 bases to trimming and J lost 0 bases; unmatched junction nucleotides: 8. The CDR3 nucleotides read TGTGCCAGTTGCCCGGACAGGAGCTCTGGGGCCAACGTCCTGACTTTC. Its translation is CASCPDRSSGANVLTF.

Written as DNA, the CDR3 is TGTGCCAGCAGCGGCGGCAGGGCGACAGATACGCAGTATTTT. Its protein is CASSGGRATDTQYF. The chain is built from TRBV9 and TRBJ2-3, with D perhaps matching TRBD1 (5 bases). In germline, CDR1 is SGDLS, CDR2 YYNGEE. Trimming pared 3 bases from V and 3 bases from J, leaving 11 bases between. The length of the CDR3 is 14 residues.

The rearrangement links TRBV10-3 to TRBJ1-1; D is undetermined. CDR1 is ENHRY, CDR2 SYGVKD, per germline. The CDR3 extends over 13 amino acids. V was clipped by 3 bases and J by 11 bases, with 16 bases between them. The CDR3, as DNA: TGTGCCATCAGTGAATTGGGAAGCACGCAGGCTTTCTTT. The encoded protein is CAISELGSTQAFF.

This clonotype occurred a few times. The V gene is TRBV18, the J gene TRBJ1-4, with TRBD1 matching 9 bases. After removal of 2 bases from V and 7 bases from J, the junction contained 11 bases not matched to a gene. CDR1 and CDR2 (germline): KGHSH, LQKENI. The CDR3 spans 17 residues. The CDR3 nucleotides read TGTGCCAGCTCACCAGATCTTTCCGGGACAGGGCCTGAAAAACTGTTTTTT. As protein: CASSPDLSGTGPEKLFF. Based on the CDR3 plus reference TRBV18 and TRBJ1-4, the full variable domain is NAGVMQNPRHLVRRRGQEARLRCSPMKGHSHVYWYRQLPEEGLKFMVYLQKENIIDESGMPKERFSAEFPKEGPSILRIQQVVRGDSAAYFCASSPDLSGTGPEKLFFGSGTQLSVL.

The sample holds many counts of this clonotype. The chain is built from TRBV9 and TRBJ2-3; D tentatively reads TRBD1 or TRBD2 (6 bases each). Germline V CDR1 and CDR2: SGDLS, YYNGEE. V was pared by 1 base and J by 4 bases, with 7 bases between. CDR3 size: 13 residues. The CDR3 nucleotides are TGTGCCAGCAGCGTAAGGGGGGCAGATACGCAGTATTTT. This gives the protein CASSVRGADTQYF.